These 24 T cell receptor beta chains were all obtained from the same sample, sequenced in a study of blood T cell repertoires in COVID-19 (dated by TCRdb to between 2020 and 2021). The library was generated by the immunoSEQ multiplex PCR assay. What TCRdb holds here is the immuneACCESS table cut down to in-frame rearrangements. Part of the clones is not present; checked against another copy, under half of the missing clones reflect an unresolved V gene, and the others are unexplained. This sample is represented by about 93,000 clones; roughly 85% of them were singletons. The ten largest clones add up to roughly 16% of the sample. The sequenced material came from peripheral blood. These TCRs come from a human donor in a cohort sampled during active COVID-19.

The rearrangement joins TRBV3-1 (or the pseudogene TRBV3-2) to TRBJ2-2; TRBD2 agrees at 9 bases. The V gene end was trimmed by 3 bases and the J gene end by 0 bases; junction bases not matched to a gene: 11. The germline V gene encodes CDR1 LGHDT and CDR2 YNNKEL (reference sequence). The CDR3 runs 19 residues. CDR3 residues: CASSQKRGRLAANTGELFF. For the CDR3, the DNA is TGTGCCAGCAGCCAGAAAAGGGGTAGACTAGCGGCGAACACCGGGGAGCTGTTTTTT.

This clone was seen more than once but under ten times. The chain recombines TRBV19 with TRBJ2-5; D unresolved. The germline V gene has CDR1 LNHDA and CDR2 SQIVND (reference sequence). V dropped 1 base and J dropped 1 base, with 7 bases sitting between them. The CDR3 contains 14 residues. For the CDR3, the DNA is TGTGCCAGTAGTATAGGTGGCAGCCAAGAGACCCAGTACTTC. Its translation is CASSIGGSQETQYF.

This chain joins TRBV5-1 and TRBJ1-6; possible D gene TRBD1, 6 bases. Deletions cut 0 bases from V and 8 bases from J, with 12 bases between. This CDR3 spans 15 amino acids. CDR1 is SGHRS and CDR2 is YFSETQ in the germline V gene. The CDR3 sequence is CASSLDRASYSPLHF. In DNA, the CDR3 is TGCGCCAGCAGCTTGGACAGGGCCTCCTATTCACCCCTCCACTTT. The full variable domain, with the rest looked up from reference TRBV5-1 and TRBJ1-6, is KAGVTQTPRYLIKTRGQQVTLSCSPISGHRSVSWYQQTPGQGLQFLFEYFSETQRNKGNFPGRFSGRQFSNSRSEMNVSTLELGDSALYLCASSLDRASYSPLHFGNGTRLTVT.

This clone was observed a single time. This chain joins TRBV9 and TRBJ1-2, with D perhaps matching TRBD1 (6 bases). The length of the CDR3 is 14 residues. Between the trimmed V and J ends, which lost 4 bases and 4 bases, there was a span of 14 bases. Per the germline V gene, CDR1 is SGDLS and CDR2 is YYNGEE. The CDR3 region is CASSSQTGTYGYTF. CDR3 nucleotides: TGTGCCAGCAGCTCACAGACAGGAACCTATGGCTACACCTTC.

This chain joins TRBV28 and TRBJ2-2, with D possibly matching TRBD2 (7 bases). Germline V gives CDR1 MDHEN, CDR2 SYDVKM. This CDR3 has 14 amino acids. Trimming took off 8 bases at V and 4 bases at J, with 14 bases between the two ends. The CDR3, as DNA: TGTGCCAGCCTGGGGGGGACAACCACCGGGGAGCTGTTTTTT. Its translation: CASLGGTTTGELFF.

This clone was detected only once. This chain connects TRBV19 to TRBJ2-3; 8 bases match TRBD2. V lost 3 bases and J lost 3; bases outside the gene matches: 5. Germline V gene sequence: CDR1 LNHDA, CDR2 SQIVND (reference sequence). CDR3 length equals 15 residues. CDR3 sequence (DNA): TGTGCCAGTAGTATTGCCAGCGGGGGAACAGATACGCAGTATTTT. Its translation is CASSIASGGTDTQYF.

A single count supports this clone. This chain connects TRBV20-1 to TRBJ1-2, with D tentatively TRBD1 (5 bases). Germline CDR1 is DFQATT and CDR2 is SNEGSKA (reference sequence). The ends were cut back, 3 bases at V and 6 bases at J, with 11 bases in the middle. CDR3 size: 12 residues. The CDR3 sequence: CSASAGLDGYTF. CDR3 bases: TGCAGTGCTAGTGCAGGGTTGGATGGCTACACCTTC.

The rearrangement joins TRBV28 to TRBJ1-5; TRBD1 matches 7 bases. The V and J ends lost 4 bases and 6 bases, in that order; junction bases with no gene match: 12. The CDR3 totals 16 residues. CDR1 and CDR2 (germline): MDHEN, SYDVKM. CDR3 residues: CASSSPTGRVRQPQHF. The CDR3 DNA is TGTGCCAGCAGTTCCCCGACAGGGAGAGTACGTCAGCCCCAGCATTTT.

The chain has TRBV5-6 and TRBJ2-3; TRBD2 matches 7 bases. Germline V CDR1 and CDR2: SGHDT, YYEEEE. J gave up 0 bases and V 1 base, and 8 bases lay outside the gene matches. The CDR3 runs to 17 residues. The CDR3 loop is CASSLLGEGPSTDTQYF. The CDR3 nucleotides are TGTGCCAGCAGCTTGTTGGGGGAGGGCCCCAGCACAGATACGCAGTATTTT.

In this sample, this clone turned up a few times. The chain joins TRBV5-1 to TRBJ2-1, with TRBD1 as a possible D gene (6 bases). CDR3 length: 15 residues. Germline V gene lookup returns CDR1 SGHRS and CDR2 YFSETQ. Trimming pared 4 bases from V and 1 base from J, leaving 12 bases between. CDR3 DNA: TGCGCCAGCAGCACTCAGGGGTTGTCCTACAATGAGCAGTTCTTC. Protein product: CASSTQGLSYNEQFF.

This sequence joins TRBV11-1 and TRBJ2-5; weak D call: TRBD2 (5 bases). V lost 1 base and J lost 5, with 8 bases in between. CDR3 length: 13 amino acids. The germline CDR1 and CDR2 sequences are SGHAT and FQDESV (reference sequence). The CDR3 coding sequence is TGTGCCAGCAGCTTAGAGGGCGGGGAGACCCAGTACTTC. This sequence encodes CASSLEGGETQYF.

The chain carries TRBV7-8 and TRBJ2-1; 13 positions match TRBD2. Germline-derived CDR1 and CDR2 are SGHVS and FQNEAQ. V trimming: 5 bases; J trimming: 4 bases; junction bases outside the gene matches: 5. The CDR3 is 16 amino acids. The CDR3 spells CASSETSGRQYNEQFF. The CDR3 DNA reads as TGTGCCAGCAGCGAGACTAGCGGGAGGCAGTACAATGAGCAGTTCTTC.

This clone has just one count. The rearrangement joins TRBV28 to TRBJ1-6; 9 bases fit TRBD1. The germline gives CDR1 MDHEN, CDR2 SYDVKM. After removal of 6 bases from V and 8 bases from J, the junction contained 8 bases not matched to a gene. The CDR3 loop spans 15 amino acids. This CDR3 is CASRGRQGVYSPLHF. Here the CDR3 DNA reads TGTGCCAGCAGGGGTAGACAGGGGGTTTATTCACCCCTCCACTTT.

This clone was seen a single time. The J gene is TRBJ1-2, the V gene TRBV7-9, with unresolved D. In germline, CDR1 is SEHNR, CDR2 FQNEAQ (reference sequence). The V gene lost 0 bases and the J gene lost 8 bases, with 10 bases spanning the gap. CDR3 length: 13 residues. CDR3 in amino acids: CASSLAGPVGYTF. DNA of the CDR3: TGTGCCAGCAGCTTAGCGGGCCCAGTGGGCTACACCTTC.

The CDR3 is CASSYGNRGNEQYF. CDR3 nucleotides: TGTGCCAGCAGTTATGGTAACAGGGGGAACGAGCAGTACTTC. The rearrangement joins TRBV6-5 to TRBJ2-7; TRBD1 aligns across 8 bases. The ends lost 3 bases at V and 5 bases at J; junction bases unmatched: 6. Looked up from germline, CDR1 is MNHEY and CDR2 is SVGAGI. The length of the CDR3 is 14 residues.

This chain connects TRBV5-1 to TRBJ2-1; TRBD1 is a possible D gene (5 bases). This CDR3 region has 13 residues. Trimming left V 3 bases short and J 9 bases short, with 13 bases between. Germline V gives CDR1 SGHRS, CDR2 YFSETQ. CDR3 nucleotides: TGCGCCAGCAGCTGGGGCCAGCCAGGTGAGCAGTTCTTC. As protein: CASSWGQPGEQFF. Full variable domain (outside the CDR3, taken from reference TRBV5-1 and TRBJ2-1): KAGVTQTPRYLIKTRGQQVTLSCSPISGHRSVSWYQQTPGQGLQFLFEYFSETQRNKGNFPGRFSGRQFSNSRSEMNVSTLELGDSALYLCASSWGQPGEQFFGPGTRLTVL.

This chain joins TRBV5-5 and TRBJ2-2; TRBD1 matches at 8 bases. With 2 bases clipped from V and 0 bases from J, the junction kept 3 bases outside the gene matches. Germline values: CDR1 SGHKS, CDR2 YYEKEE (reference sequence). The CDR3 totals 16 residues. In DNA, the CDR3 is TGTGCCAGCAGCTTTGACAGGGGTGCGAACACCGGGGAGCTGTTTTTT. Translation: CASSFDRGANTGELFF.

The chain carries TRBV18 and TRBJ2-1; unclear D gene. Germline V gene data show CDR1 as KGHSH and CDR2 as LQKENI. Trimming took off 2 bases at V and 8 bases at J, with 16 bases between the two ends. The CDR3 extends over 15 amino acids. CDR3 protein: CASSPGTASGDEQFF. As DNA, the CDR3 is TGTGCCAGCTCACCAGGCACCGCATCAGGCGATGAGCAGTTCTTC.

This clone turned up a few times. The chain recombines TRBV2 with TRBJ1-5; 8 positions agree with TRBD1. Trimming at V came to 7 bases and at J to 6 bases, leaving 8 bases not matched to a gene. Looked up from germline, CDR1 is SNHLY and CDR2 is FYNNEI. The CDR3 contains 14 residues. The CDR3 sequence: CASKAGTGIQPQHF. In nucleotides, the CDR3 is TGTGCCAGCAAAGCCGGGACAGGAATTCAGCCCCAGCATTTT.

This clone appeared a few times. The chain carries TRBV6-5 and TRBJ1-5; D remains unclear. V shed 2 bases and J shed 3 bases, with 5 bases lying between them. Germline CDR1 reads MNHEY; CDR2 reads SVGAGI. This CDR3 contains 13 residues. The CDR3 region is CASSYSVNQPQHF. The CDR3 DNA sequence: TGTGCCAGCAGTTACAGCGTCAATCAGCCCCAGCATTTT.

This chain uses TRBV9 with TRBJ2-3; perhaps TRBD1 as D (6 bases). V was cut by 5 bases and J by 2 bases, with 15 bases left in between. The CDR3 runs to 15 residues. Per germline, CDR1 SGDLS and CDR2 YYNGEE. DNA for the CDR3: TGTGCCAGCAGTCCAGACAGGTCGTACACAGATACGCAGTATTTT. Its protein is CASSPDRSYTDTQYF. Full variable domain (remainder filled in from reference TRBV9 and TRBJ2-3): DSGVTQTPKHLITATGQRVTLRCSPRSGDLSVYWYQQSLDQGLQFLIQYYNGEERAKGNILERFSAQQFPDLHSELNLSSLELGDSALYFCASSPDRSYTDTQYFGPGTRLTVL.

A single count supports this clone. The V and J genes are TRBV5-1 and TRBJ2-4; TRBD2 agrees at 13 bases. CDR3 size: 14 residues. V lost 4 bases, J lost 10 bases, and 5 bases stayed unmatched. Germline CDR1 SGHRS, CDR2 YFSETQ. The CDR3 DNA is TGCGCCAGCAGCCAGGGACTAGCGGGGACTATTCAGTACTTC. Translating it yields CASSQGLAGTIQYF.

The genes are TRBV15 and TRBJ2-7, with 10 bases identical to TRBD2. Germline-derived CDR1 and CDR2 are LNHNV and YYDKDF (reference sequence). The J segment lost 4 bases and the V segment lost 0 bases, leaving 6 bases of the junction unmatched. There are 16 residues in the CDR3. The CDR3 bases are TGTGCCACCAGCAGAGACCTAGCGGGAGCTTTGTACGAGCAGTACTTC. This codes for CATSRDLAGALYEQYF.

The chain carries TRBV19 and TRBJ1-5; 9 bases match TRBD1. Germline CDR1 is LNHDA and CDR2 is SQIVND (reference sequence). Trimming at V came to 10 bases and at J to 1 base, leaving 8 bases not matched to a gene. This CDR3 spans 15 amino acids. In nucleotides, the CDR3 is TGTGCCACCCGCCAGGACAGGGGAAGCAATCAGCCCCAGCATTTT. Translated: CATRQDRGSNQPQHF.